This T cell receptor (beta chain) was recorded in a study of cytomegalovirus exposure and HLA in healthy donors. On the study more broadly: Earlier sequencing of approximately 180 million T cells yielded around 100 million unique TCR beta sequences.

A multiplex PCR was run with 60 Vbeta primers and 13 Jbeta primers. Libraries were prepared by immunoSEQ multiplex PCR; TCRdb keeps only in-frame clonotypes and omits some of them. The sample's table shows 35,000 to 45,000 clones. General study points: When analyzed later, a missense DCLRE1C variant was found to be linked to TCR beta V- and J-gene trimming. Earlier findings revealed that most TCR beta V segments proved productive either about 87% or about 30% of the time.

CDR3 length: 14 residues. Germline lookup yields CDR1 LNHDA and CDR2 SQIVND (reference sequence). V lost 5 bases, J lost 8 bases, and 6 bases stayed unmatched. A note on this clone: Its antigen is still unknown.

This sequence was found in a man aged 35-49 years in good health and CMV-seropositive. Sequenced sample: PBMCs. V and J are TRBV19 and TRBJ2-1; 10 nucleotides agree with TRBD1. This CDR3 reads CASSDRGHVDEQFF. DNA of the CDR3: TGTGCCAGTAGTGACAGGGGGCATGTTGATGAGCAGTTCTTC.